The 14 T cell receptor beta chains below were found in one sample sequenced in a study of radiation and T cells in renal cell carcinoma. The method was immunoSEQ multiplex PCR; TCRdb's version includes in-frame clones alone and lacks a portion of them. This sample has about 150,000 clones, with roughly 90% found just once. Sample time point: blood 2 weeks post-SBRT. Stated treatment: 15 Gy SBRT to primary tumor, nephrectomy 4 weeks later. Material: blood, obtained from a patient whose treatment included radiotherapy and nephrectomy. The origin of the receptors is a woman between 50 and 59 years old with renal cell carcinoma.

This sequence joins TRBV5-5 and TRBJ2-6; unclear D gene. V lost 6 bases and J lost 0, with 13 bases in between. From germline, CDR1 is SGHKS and CDR2 YYEKEE (reference sequence). The CDR3 loop spans 16 amino acids. Here the CDR3 reads CASMQAGSSGANVLTF. CDR3 DNA sequence: TGTGCCAGCATGCAAGCCGGGTCCTCTGGGGCCAACGTCCTGACTTTC.

The chain combines TRBV5-1 with TRBJ1-1; D is ambiguous. Per germline, CDR1 SGHRS and CDR2 YFSETQ. V dropped 0 bases and J dropped 0 bases, with 3 bases sitting between them. This CDR3 is built from 13 residues. CDR3 sequence (DNA): TGCGCCAGCAGCTTGGCTCTGAACACTGAAGCTTTCTTT. Its protein product is CASSLALNTEAFF.

The chain uses TRBV6-1 and TRBJ1-3; possible D gene TRBD1, 6 bases. With 3 bases removed from V and 5 bases from J, the gap between germline ends came to 17 bases. The CDR3 extends over 16 amino acids. The germline V gene has CDR1 MNHNS and CDR2 SASEGT. The CDR3 DNA reads as TGTGCCAGCAGTGAGTTGGGGGCCTCAACTCGAAACACCATATATTTT. Protein product: CASSELGASTRNTIYF.

This rearrangement joins TRBV5-1 to TRBJ2-7, with D possibly matching TRBD2 (6 bases). Trimming stripped 3 bases from V and 6 bases from J, with 19 bases between. In germline, CDR1 is SGHRS, CDR2 YFSETQ. The CDR3 sequence is 15 residues long. The CDR3 spells CASSWTGTPKGEQYF. Here the CDR3 DNA reads TGCGCCAGCAGCTGGACCGGGACTCCTAAGGGCGAGCAGTACTTC.

This clone was counted once. The gene calls are TRBV21-1 and TRBJ2-7; the table assigns TRBD1, which was not confirmed against the DNA. TRBV21-1 is tagged as a pseudogene. CDR3 length equals 14 residues. In nucleotides, the CDR3 is TGTGCCAGCTGCTCTCGACAGGGATACCACGAGCAGTACTTC. This translates into CASCSRQGYHEQYF.

The chain couples TRBV2 to TRBJ1-3; maybe TRBD1 (5 bases). This CDR3 comprises 15 residues. Germline V gene sequence: CDR1 SNHLY, CDR2 FYNNEI. V was shortened by 6 bases and J by 4 bases, with 16 bases between the two germline ends. DNA for the CDR3: TGTGCCAGCAGGGGGGGGATCTTTACCGGAAACACCATATATTTT. Translation: CASRGGIFTGNTIYF.

CDR3: CASSAEVGINQPQHF. The CDR3 nucleotides read TGTGCCAGCAGTGCGGAGGTGGGGATCAATCAGCCCCAGCATTTT. The V call is TRBV2, the J call TRBJ1-5, with D unresolved. Germline values: CDR1 SNHLY, CDR2 FYNNEI. This CDR3 region has 15 residues. Trimming took 4 bases from V and 3 from J, leaving 13 bases between them.

The chain is built from TRBV15 and TRBJ2-1; 10 nucleotides line up with TRBD2. J lost 5 bases, V lost 1 base, and 5 bases had no gene match. The CDR3 is 16 residues long. In germline, CDR1 is LNHNV, CDR2 YYDKDF (reference sequence). The CDR3 loop is CATSRGPSGGDNEQFF. CDR3 bases: TGTGCCACCAGCAGAGGTCCCAGCGGGGGGGACAATGAGCAGTTCTTC.

This chain connects TRBV7-2 to TRBJ1-1; D remains unclear. The germline V gene has CDR1 SGHTA and CDR2 FQGNSA. This CDR3 has 14 residues. Trimming left V 1 base short and J 3 bases short, with 9 bases between. The CDR3, as DNA: TGTGCCAGCAGCTTAGAAGCGGGTTACACTGAAGCTTTCTTT. Translated: CASSLEAGYTEAFF.

The chain links TRBV28 to TRBJ1-6, with D maybe TRBD1 (6 bases). The CDR3 spans 14 residues. Germline assignment: CDR1 MDHEN and CDR2 SYDVKM. Between the trimmed V and J ends, which lost 3 bases and 11 bases, there was a span of 14 bases. The chain's CDR3 is CASSLDRGGTPLHF. Here the CDR3 DNA reads TGTGCCAGCAGTTTGGATAGGGGGGGAACACCCCTCCACTTT.

This chain links TRBV7-2 with TRBJ2-5; the D gene is possibly TRBD1 (6 bases). Trimming took off 5 bases at V and 3 bases at J, with 10 bases between the two ends. Per germline, CDR1 SGHTA and CDR2 FQGNSA. The CDR3 sequence is 13 residues long. CDR3 in amino acids: CASSKDREETQYF. The CDR3 DNA sequence: TGTGCCAGCAGCAAGGACAGAGAAGAGACCCAGTACTTC.

The table lists this clone with a count of one. The CDR3 protein is CASGTTGALEQYF. The CDR3 nucleotides read TGTGCCAGCGGGACGACTGGGGCCCTCGAGCAGTACTTC. V usage is TRBV2 and J usage is TRBJ2-7; D may be TRBD1 or TRBD2 (5 bases each). V was pared by 8 bases and J by 6 bases, with 17 bases between. CDR1 is SNHLY and CDR2 is FYNNEI in the germline V gene. This CDR3 is built from 13 residues.

The chain is built from TRBV6-6 and TRBJ2-3; 11 bases align to TRBD1. This CDR3 has 14 residues. V was clipped by 5 bases and J by 4 bases; unmatched bases: 2. Germline V gene sequence: CDR1 MNHNY, CDR2 SVGAGI (reference sequence). Here the CDR3 reads CASSLGQGADTQYF. The CDR3 region has the DNA TGTGCCAGCAGTCTGGGACAGGGGGCAGATACGCAGTATTTT.

The rearrangement links TRBV11-2 to TRBJ2-5; 9 positions agree with TRBD1. Germline values: CDR1 SGHAT, CDR2 FQNNGV. V lost 6 bases and J lost 4; bases outside the gene matches: 6. The CDR3 is 14 residues long. The CDR3 DNA sequence: TGTGCCAGCAGTTGGGACAGGGCTCCAGAGACCCAGTACTTC. This encodes CASSWDRAPETQYF.